These 16 T cell receptor beta chains were all obtained from the same sample, sequenced in a study of control samples from healthy donors and cancer patients. Generated by immunoSEQ multiplex PCR, the TCRdb table keeps only in-frame clones and is missing some. The repertoire has under 200,000 clones, about 94% of them found once; the top ten carry 8.5%. The sample taken for sequencing was blood. These TCRs come from a woman aged 40 to 49 in good health.

Only one count was recorded for this clone. The chain is built from TRBV30 and TRBJ2-7; perhaps TRBD1 as D (8 bases). Trimming left V 0 bases short and J 3 bases short, with 15 bases between. This CDR3 comprises 15 residues. The germline gives CDR1 GTSNPN, CDR2 SVGIG (reference sequence). CDR3 DNA sequence: TGTGCCTGGAGTGTAGAACAGGGGGGGATCTACGAGCAGTACTTC. Its translation is CAWSVEQGGIYEQYF.

This chain connects TRBV5-5 to TRBJ2-1; tentatively, D is TRBD2 (7 bases). Germline assignment: CDR1 SGHKS and CDR2 YYEKEE (reference sequence). Deletions cut 3 bases from V and 6 bases from J, with 16 bases between. The CDR3 extends over 15 amino acids. CDR3 bases: TGTGCCAGCAGCTCTCCCCCCGGGGGGCGCAATGAGCAGTTCTTC. Translating gives CASSSPPGGRNEQFF.

The V gene is TRBV9, the J gene TRBJ2-2; a weak D match, TRBD2 (7 bases). Germline V CDR1 and CDR2: SGDLS, YYNGEE. V was cut by 4 bases and J by 0 bases, with 13 bases left in between. This CDR3 spans 16 amino acids. The CDR3 region has the DNA TGTGCCAGCAGCACTAGGGGGGGAACGAACACCGGGGAGCTGTTTTTT. Protein product: CASSTRGGTNTGELFF.

The rearrangement links TRBV9 to TRBJ2-1, with 10 bases identical to TRBD2. This CDR3 has 17 residues. Trimming took 3 bases from V and 1 from J; bases not matched to a gene: 7. Per germline, CDR1 SGDLS and CDR2 YYNGEE. CDR3 nucleotides: TGTGCCAGCAGCGATCGCAGCGGGAGGGGGTCCTACAATGAGCAGTTCTTC. Translating it yields CASSDRSGRGSYNEQFF.

This chain joins TRBV7-2 and TRBJ1-3; D remains ambiguous. CDR3 length: 14 amino acids. The germline CDR1 and CDR2 sequences are SGHTA and FQGNSA. The germline V and J ends were trimmed by 1 base and 0 bases, with 4 bases remaining between them. CDR3 amino acids: CASSLDYSGNTIYF. In DNA, the CDR3 is TGTGCCAGCAGCTTAGACTACTCTGGAAACACCATATATTTT. Supplemented by reference TRBV7-2 and TRBJ1-3, the full variable domain reads GAGVSQSPSNKVTEKGKDVELRCDPISGHTALYWYRQSLGQGLEFLIYFQGNSAPDKSGLPSDRFSAERTGGSVSTLTIQRTQQEDSAVYLCASSLDYSGNTIYFGEGSWLTVV.

The gene calls are TRBV3-1 (or the pseudogene TRBV3-2) and TRBJ1-2; 7 nucleotides align to TRBD1. The CDR3 spans 14 residues. Germline CDR1 LGHDT, CDR2 YNNKEL (reference sequence). The J segment lost 4 bases and the V segment lost 7 bases, leaving 9 bases of the junction unmatched. This CDR3 is CASKREGAVYGYTF. The DNA of the CDR3 is TGTGCCAGCAAAAGGGAGGGGGCCGTCTATGGCTACACCTTC.

The chain's CDR3 is CASSLAKGSGANVLTF. The DNA for the CDR3 is TGCGCCAGCAGCTTGGCGAAGGGCTCTGGGGCCAACGTCCTGACTTTC. The J gene is TRBJ2-6, the V gene TRBV5-1; no definite D call. This CDR3 spans 16 amino acids. CDR1 is SGHRS and CDR2 is YFSETQ in the germline V gene. Trimming took 0 bases from V and 0 from J, leaving 7 bases between them. Drawing the rest from reference TRBV5-1 and TRBJ2-6, the complete variable domain is KAGVTQTPRYLIKTRGQQVTLSCSPISGHRSVSWYQQTPGQGLQFLFEYFSETQRNKGNFPGRFSGRQFSNSRSEMNVSTLELGDSALYLCASSLAKGSGANVLTFGAGSRLTVL.

This chain links TRBV3-1 (or the pseudogene TRBV3-2) with TRBJ2-3; no reliable D call. From germline, CDR1 is LGHDT and CDR2 YNNKEL (reference sequence). With 0 bases removed from V and 2 bases from J, the gap between germline ends came to 9 bases. The CDR3 runs to 15 residues. CDR3: CASSQEGRTTDTQYF. In nucleotides, the CDR3 is TGTGCCAGCAGCCAAGAAGGACGGACCACAGATACGCAGTATTTT.

This chain joins TRBV29-1 and TRBJ1-3, with 7 bases aligning to TRBD1. V dropped 7 bases and J dropped 4; count of bases not matched to a gene: 7. CDR3 size: 13 residues. Germline CDR1 and CDR2: SQVTM and ANQGSEA. In DNA, the CDR3 is TGCAGCGCCCGACAGGGAGGAGGAAACACCATATATTTT. Translation: CSARQGGGNTIYF.

This rearrangement joins TRBV11-2 to TRBJ2-3; D uncertain. CDR1 and CDR2 (germline): SGHAT, FQNNGV. V gave up 3 bases and J gave up 10 bases, with 8 bases separating them. The CDR3 sequence is 11 residues long. DNA of the CDR3: TGTGCCAGCAGCTTGGGTAATGCGCAGTATTTT. This encodes CASSLGNAQYF.

The rearrangement joins TRBV14 to TRBJ2-3, with 9 bases that match TRBD2. Trimming removed 9 bases from V and 0 bases from J; junction bases left unmatched: 1. There are 13 residues in the CDR3. The germline V gene encodes CDR1 SGHDN and CDR2 FVKESK. The CDR3 sequence: CASGLASTDTQYF. DNA for the CDR3: TGTGCCAGTGGACTAGCGAGCACAGATACGCAGTATTTT.

V and J are TRBV4-3 and TRBJ2-7; 9 nucleotides agree with TRBD1. The V segment lost 3 bases and the J segment 2 bases; nucleotides outside the gene matches: 14. Per the germline V gene, CDR1 is LGHNA and CDR2 is YSLEER. This CDR3 spans 18 amino acids. DNA of the CDR3: TGCGCCAGCAGCCACCAAGTTCAGACCGGGACAGGGCCCTACGAGCAGTACTTC. Translation gives CASSHQVQTGTGPYEQYF.

The chain carries TRBV9 and TRBJ2-7; D gene unclear. The CDR3 sequence is 15 residues long. V was shortened by 0 bases and J by 3 bases, with 13 bases between the two germline ends. In germline, CDR1 is SGDLS, CDR2 YYNGEE. CDR3 loop: CASSVEVTLVYEQYF. The DNA of the CDR3 is TGTGCCAGCAGCGTAGAGGTGACTCTCGTCTACGAGCAGTACTTC.

The chain uses TRBV9 and TRBJ2-7; D perhaps matches TRBD1 (6 bases). Germline loops: CDR1 SGDLS, CDR2 YYNGEE. The V and J ends lost 0 bases and 1 base respectively, with 11 bases between them. The length of the CDR3 is 15 residues. The CDR3 region is CASSVDRVGSYEQYF. As DNA, the CDR3 is TGTGCCAGCAGCGTAGACAGGGTGGGATCCTACGAGCAGTACTTC.

The genes are TRBV5-4 and TRBJ2-1; possibly TRBD2 for D (6 bases). The germline V and J ends were trimmed by 4 bases and 4 bases, with 18 bases remaining between them. Germline loops: CDR1 SGHNT, CDR2 YYREEE (reference sequence). The CDR3 length is 16 residues. The CDR3 bases are TGTGCCAGCAGCCCATGGCTCGGCGGGGATTACAATGAGCAGTTCTTC. Translating it yields CASSPWLGGDYNEQFF.

This clone was found a few times. This chain joins TRBV7-9 and TRBJ1-5; D not resolved. Germline V gene sequence: CDR1 SEHNR, CDR2 FQNEAQ (reference sequence). The CDR3 has 15 residues. The V end lost 1 base, the J end lost 0 bases, and 7 bases lay between the germline ends. The DNA for the CDR3 is TGTGCCAGCAGCTTAGGCGATTATAGCAATCAGCCCCAGCATTTT. Amino acid sequence: CASSLGDYSNQPQHF.